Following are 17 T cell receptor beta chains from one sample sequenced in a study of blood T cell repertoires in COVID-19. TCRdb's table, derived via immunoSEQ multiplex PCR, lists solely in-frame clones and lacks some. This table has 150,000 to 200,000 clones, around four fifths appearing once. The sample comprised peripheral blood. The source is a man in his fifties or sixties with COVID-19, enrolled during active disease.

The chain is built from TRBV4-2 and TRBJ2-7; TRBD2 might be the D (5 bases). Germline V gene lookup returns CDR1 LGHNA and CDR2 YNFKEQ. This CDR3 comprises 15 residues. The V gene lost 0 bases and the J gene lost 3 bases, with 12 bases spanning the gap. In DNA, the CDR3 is TGTGCCAGCAGCCAAGATACGGGAAGCGTCTACGAGCAGTACTTC. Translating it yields CASSQDTGSVYEQYF.

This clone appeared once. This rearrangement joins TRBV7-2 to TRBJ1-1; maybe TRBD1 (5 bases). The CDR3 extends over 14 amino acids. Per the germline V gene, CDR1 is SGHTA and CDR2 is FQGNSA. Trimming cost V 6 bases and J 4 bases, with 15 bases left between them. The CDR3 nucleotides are TGTGCCAGCAGTTCTACGGCAGGGCTCACTGAAGCTTTCTTT. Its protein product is CASSSTAGLTEAFF.

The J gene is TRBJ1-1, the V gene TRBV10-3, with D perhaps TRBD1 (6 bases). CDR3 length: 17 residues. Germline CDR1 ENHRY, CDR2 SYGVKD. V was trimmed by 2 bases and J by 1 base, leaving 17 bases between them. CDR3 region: CAISERGGGGRNTEAFF. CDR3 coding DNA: TGTGCCATCAGTGAGCGGGGAGGGGGAGGAAGGAACACTGAAGCTTTCTTT.

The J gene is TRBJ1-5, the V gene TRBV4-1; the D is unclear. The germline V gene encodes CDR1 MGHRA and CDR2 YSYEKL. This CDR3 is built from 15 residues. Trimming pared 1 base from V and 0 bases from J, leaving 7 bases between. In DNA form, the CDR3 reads TGCGCCAGCAGCCAAGTCTCACATAGCAATCAGCCCCAGCATTTT. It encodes CASSQVSHSNQPQHF.

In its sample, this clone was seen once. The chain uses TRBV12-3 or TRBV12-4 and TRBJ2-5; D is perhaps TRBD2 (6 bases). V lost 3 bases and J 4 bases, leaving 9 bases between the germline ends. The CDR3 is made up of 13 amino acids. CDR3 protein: CASSLKGGETQYF. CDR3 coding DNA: TGTGCCAGCAGTTTGAAGGGAGGAGAGACCCAGTACTTC.

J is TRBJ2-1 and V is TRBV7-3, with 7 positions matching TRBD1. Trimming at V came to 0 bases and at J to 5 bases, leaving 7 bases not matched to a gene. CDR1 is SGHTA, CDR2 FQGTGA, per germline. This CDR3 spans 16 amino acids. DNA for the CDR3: TGTGCCAGCAGCTTAACGCGAGGGGGCTTAGACAATGAGCAGTTCTTC. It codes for CASSLTRGGLDNEQFF.

CDR3 in amino acids: CAWSVRQGRTF. CDR3 sequence (DNA): TGTGCCTGGAGTGTAAGACAGGGGAGGACCTTC. The V and J genes are TRBV30 and TRBJ1-2; 8 bases are a match to TRBD1. J lost 14 bases, V lost 0 bases, and 5 bases had no gene match. The CDR3 is 11 amino acids. The germline CDR1 and CDR2 sequences are GTSNPN and SVGIG (reference sequence).

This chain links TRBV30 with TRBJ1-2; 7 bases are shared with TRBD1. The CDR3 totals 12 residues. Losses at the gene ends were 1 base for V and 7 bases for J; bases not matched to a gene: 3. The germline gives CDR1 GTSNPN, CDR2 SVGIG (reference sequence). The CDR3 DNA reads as TGTGCCTGGAGTGGAGCAGGGGGTGGCTACACCTTC. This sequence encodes CAWSGAGGGYTF. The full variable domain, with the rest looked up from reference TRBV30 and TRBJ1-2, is SQTIHQWPATLVQPVGSPLSLECTVEGTSNPNLYWYRQAAGRGLQLLFYSVGIGQISSEVPQNLSASRPQDRQFILSSKKLLLSDSGFYLCAWSGAGGGYTFGSGTRLTVV.

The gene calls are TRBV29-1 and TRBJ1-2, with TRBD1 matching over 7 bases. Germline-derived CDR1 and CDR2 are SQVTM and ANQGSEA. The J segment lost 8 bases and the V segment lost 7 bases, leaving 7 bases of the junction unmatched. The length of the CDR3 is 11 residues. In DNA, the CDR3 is TGCAGCGGGATAGGGGGCAGAGGCTACACCTTC. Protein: CSGIGGRGYTF.

The CDR3 bases are TGTGCCAGCAGGGATTCAGGGGGCCCTAATCAGCCCCAGCATTTT. Its translation: CASRDSGGPNQPQHF. J is TRBJ1-5 and V is TRBV6-5; 8 bases fit TRBD1. Germline CDR1 and CDR2: MNHEY and SVGAGI. This CDR3 contains 15 residues. J gave up 4 bases and V 6 bases, and 8 bases lay outside the gene matches.

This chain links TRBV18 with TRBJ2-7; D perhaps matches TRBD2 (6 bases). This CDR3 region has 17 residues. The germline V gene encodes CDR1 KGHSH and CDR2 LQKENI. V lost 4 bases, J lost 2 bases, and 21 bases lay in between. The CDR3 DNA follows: TGTGCCAGCTCACTCACTTTAGGGGACGGACTAACCTACGAGCAGTACTTC. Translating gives CASSLTLGDGLTYEQYF. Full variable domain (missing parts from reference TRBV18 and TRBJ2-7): NAGVMQNPRHLVRRRGQEARLRCSPMKGHSHVYWYRQLPEEGLKFMVYLQKENIIDESGMPKERFSAEFPKEGPSILRIQQVVRGDSAAYFCASSLTLGDGLTYEQYFGPGTRLTVT.

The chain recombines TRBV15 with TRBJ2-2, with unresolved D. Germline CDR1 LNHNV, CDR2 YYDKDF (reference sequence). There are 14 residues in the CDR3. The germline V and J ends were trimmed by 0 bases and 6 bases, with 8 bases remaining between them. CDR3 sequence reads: CATSRDSIAGELFF. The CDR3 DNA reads TGTGCCACCAGCAGAGATAGTATCGCCGGGGAGCTGTTTTTT.

The CDR3: CASSSNPGAGTGYEKLFF. The CDR3 DNA sequence: TGTGCCAGCAGCTCGAACCCGGGAGCCGGGACAGGTTATGAAAAACTGTTTTTT. J is TRBJ1-4 and V is TRBV5-5; 8 nucleotides agree with TRBD1. Germline V gives CDR1 SGHKS, CDR2 YYEKEE (reference sequence). Germline trimming cut 3 bases from V and 6 bases from J; bases unmatched to any gene: 16. This CDR3 has 18 amino acids.

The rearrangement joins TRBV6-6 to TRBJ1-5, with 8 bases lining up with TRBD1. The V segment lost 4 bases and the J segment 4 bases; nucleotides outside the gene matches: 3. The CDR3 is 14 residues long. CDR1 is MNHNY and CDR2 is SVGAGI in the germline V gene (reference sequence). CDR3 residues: CASSSGGWNQPQHF. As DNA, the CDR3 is TGTGCCAGCAGTTCAGGGGGCTGGAATCAGCCCCAGCATTTT.

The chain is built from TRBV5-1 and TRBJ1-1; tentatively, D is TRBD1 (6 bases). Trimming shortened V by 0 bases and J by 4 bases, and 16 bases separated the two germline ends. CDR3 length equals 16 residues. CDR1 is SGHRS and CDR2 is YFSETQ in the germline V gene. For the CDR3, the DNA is TGCGCCAGCAGCTTGGTCGCAGGGGCGCGAGGCACTGAAGCTTTCTTT. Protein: CASSLVAGARGTEAFF.

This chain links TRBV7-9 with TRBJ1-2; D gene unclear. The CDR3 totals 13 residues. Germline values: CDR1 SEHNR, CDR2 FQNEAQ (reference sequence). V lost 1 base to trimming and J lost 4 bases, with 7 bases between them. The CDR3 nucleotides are TGTGCCAGCAGCTTAGACAAGATCTATGGCTACACCTTC. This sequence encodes CASSLDKIYGYTF.

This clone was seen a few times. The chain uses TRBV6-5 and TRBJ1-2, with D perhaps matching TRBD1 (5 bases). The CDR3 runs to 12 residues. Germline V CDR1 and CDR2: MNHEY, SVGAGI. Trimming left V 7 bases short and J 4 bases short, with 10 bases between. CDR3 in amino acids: CASTGGSYGYTF. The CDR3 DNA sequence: TGTGCCAGCACCGGGGGGAGCTATGGCTACACCTTC.